Following are 28 T cell receptor beta chains from one sample sequenced in a study of T-cell memory formation after mild COVID-19. TCRdb ran MiXCR on the 5' RACE reads and lists one entry per CDR3 protein. There are fewer than 350,000 distinct CDR3 sequences in the sample; around a sixth occur only once, and around 20% lies in the top ten. Material: PBMCs or a T cell subset sorted from them (not recorded which). These TCRs come from a man in his late teens or twenties who had mild COVID-19 (a few samples of this study predate the infection). Cell type and time point are not known.

The J gene is TRBJ2-2, the V gene TRBV6-4; 9 bases line up with TRBD1. The CDR3 runs to 17 residues. V lost 0 bases to trimming and J lost 6 bases; unmatched junction nucleotides: 8. Germline CDR1 is MRHNA and CDR2 is SNTAGT. In DNA, the CDR3 is TGTGCCAGCAGTGACTCGAAAACACAGGGGGCGCCCGGGGAGCTGTTTTTT. It specifies CASSDSKTQGAPGELFF.

This clonotype occurred a few times. This chain joins TRBV20-1 and TRBJ2-2; either TRBD1 or TRBD2 may supply D (5 bases each). The CDR3 extends over 15 amino acids. V was clipped by 6 bases and J by 6 bases, with 20 bases between them. Germline V gives CDR1 DFQATT, CDR2 SNEGSKA (reference sequence). Here the CDR3 reads CSATKAGWGSGELFF. CDR3 nucleotides: TGCAGTGCCACCAAGGCAGGGTGGGGGTCCGGGGAGCTGTTTTTT.

This clonotype was seen repeatedly, ten times or more. The rearrangement links TRBV7-9 to TRBJ2-1; 8 positions match TRBD2. Trimming took 5 bases from V and 5 from J; bases not matched to a gene: 8. The CDR3 runs 15 residues. CDR1 and CDR2 from the germline V gene are SEHNR and FQNEAQ (reference sequence). The CDR3: CASSLLGGGNNEQFF. For the CDR3, the DNA is TGTGCCAGCAGCCTGCTGGGCGGGGGGAACAATGAGCAGTTCTTC. Drawing the rest from reference TRBV7-9 and TRBJ2-1, the complete variable domain is DTGVSQNPRHKITKRGQNVTFRCDPISEHNRLYWYRQTLGQGPEFLTYFQNEAQLEKSRLLSDRFSAERPKGSFSTLEIQRTEQGDSAMYLCASSLLGGGNNEQFFGPGTRLTVL.

This chain uses TRBV3-1 with TRBJ1-1, with a weak D call TRBD1 (5 bases). Trimming pared 0 bases from V and 6 bases from J, leaving 14 bases between. The CDR3 consists of 15 residues. Germline CDR1 and CDR2: LGHDT and YNNKEL (reference sequence). The CDR3 loop reads CASSQEQGAAPEAFF. The CDR3 bases are TGTGCCAGCAGCCAAGAGCAGGGTGCTGCTCCTGAAGCTTTCTTT.

The chain employs TRBV19 and TRBJ2-3; D unclear. V lost 3 bases and J 0 bases, leaving 25 bases between the germline ends. The CDR3 is made up of 20 amino acids. CDR1 and CDR2 (germline): LNHDA, SQIVND (reference sequence). For the CDR3, the DNA is TGTGCCAGTAGTATCGCACCCGGTCAGACTTTCTACCCTAGCACAGATACGCAGTATTTT. Translating it yields CASSIAPGQTFYPSTDTQYF.

This clonotype was seen at least ten times. The chain uses TRBV5-1 and TRBJ2-4; D not resolved. V dropped 1 base and J dropped 7 bases, with 15 bases sitting between them. This CDR3 spans 15 amino acids. CDR1 and CDR2 from the germline V gene are SGHRS and YFSETQ. The DNA for the CDR3 is TGCGCCAGCAGCTTGTCGCAGTCTGCAGTGAACATTCAGTACTTC. This gives the protein CASSLSQSAVNIQYF.

Ten or more counts support this clonotype. V gene TRBV7-3 combines with J gene TRBJ2-2; 7 bases are shared with TRBD1. The CDR3 has 17 residues. Germline V CDR1 and CDR2: SGHTA, FQGTGA. V dropped 2 bases and J dropped 4; count of bases not matched to a gene: 10. CDR3 in amino acids: CASSLVDLGQATGELFF. The DNA for the CDR3 is TGTGCCAGCAGCTTAGTGGATTTAGGACAGGCCACCGGGGAGCTGTTTTTT.

The table lists this clonotype with a few counts. The chain has TRBV5-1 and TRBJ1-3, with 7 bases fitting TRBD1. Trimming took 4 bases from V and 4 from J; bases not matched to a gene: 11. Germline V gives CDR1 SGHRS, CDR2 YFSETQ. This CDR3 has 16 residues. CDR3 loop: CASSPWTGTSGNTIYF. The CDR3 bases are TGCGCCAGCAGCCCCTGGACAGGAACCAGCGGAAACACCATATATTTT.

This clonotype has only a few counts. The chain carries TRBV7-2 and TRBJ2-5; 8 bases match TRBD2. Germline V gene lookup returns CDR1 SGHTA and CDR2 FQGNSA. The junction had 5 bases not matched to a gene; V was cut back by 0 bases and J by 2 bases. The CDR3 covers 16 residues. The CDR3 DNA sequence: TGTGCCAGCAGCTTAGCAGGCAGCGGGGGACAAGAGACCCAGTACTTC. This translates into CASSLAGSGGQETQYF.

This clonotype came up a few times. The rearrangement uses TRBV6-5 and TRBJ1-5; D uncertain. This CDR3 comprises 13 residues. The V gene's germline CDR1 is MNHEY and CDR2 SVGAGI. V gave up 4 bases and J gave up 3 bases, with 7 bases separating them. CDR3 protein: CASSSHDNQPQHF. CDR3 DNA: TGTGCCAGCAGTTCCCATGACAATCAGCCCCAGCATTTT.

This clonotype appeared a few times. This rearrangement joins TRBV2 to TRBJ2-7, with a tentative D call TRBD2 (6 bases). V was shortened by 4 bases and J by 9 bases, with 13 bases between the two germline ends. CDR3 size: 12 residues. CDR1 and CDR2 from the germline V gene are SNHLY and FYNNEI. CDR3 amino acids: CASSGTEGWQYV. The CDR3 nucleotides read TGTGCCAGCAGTGGGACGGAGGGATGGCAGTACGTC.

This clonotype appeared a few times. The V call is TRBV5-1, the J call TRBJ2-5; 12 nucleotides agree with TRBD2. The germline CDR1 and CDR2 sequences are SGHRS and YFSETQ. V shed 3 bases, J shed 7 bases, and the junction held 25 bases outside the gene matches. This CDR3 is built from 21 residues. CDR3 amino acids: CASSSPPPALAGGHTVGTQYF. CDR3 nucleotides: TGCGCCAGCAGCTCGCCCCCCCCGGCGCTAGCGGGGGGGCACACCGTGGGGACCCAGTACTTC.

This clonotype has more than one count but fewer than ten. The rearrangement links TRBV7-2 to TRBJ2-3; perhaps D is TRBD1 or TRBD2 (5 bases each). This CDR3 spans 15 amino acids. The germline CDR1 and CDR2 sequences are SGHTA and FQGNSA. Trimming removed 8 bases from V and 6 bases from J, with 21 bases in between. The CDR3 nucleotides are TGTGCCAGCTCACGGTCCCGGGACCCCTTGGATACGCAGTATTTT. Translation gives CASSRSRDPLDTQYF.

The sample holds a few counts of this clonotype. This rearrangement joins TRBV20-1 to TRBJ2-2, with a tentative D call TRBD2 (6 bases). Trimming removed 5 bases at V and 4 bases at J, with 17 bases between. Germline CDR1 DFQATT, CDR2 SNEGSKA (reference sequence). The CDR3 is 15 residues long. CDR3 sequence reads: CSARRTTRSTGELFF. The CDR3 bases are TGCAGTGCTCGGAGGACTACGCGGAGCACCGGGGAGCTGTTTTTT.

This clonotype was observed a few times. This chain connects TRBV9 to TRBJ2-5, with TRBD1 matching over 10 bases. Germline V CDR1 and CDR2: SGDLS, YYNGEE. J lost 5 bases, V lost 3 bases, and 10 bases had no gene match. The CDR3 length is 16 residues. CDR3 in amino acids: CASSAWDRGMEETQYF. The CDR3 region has the DNA TGTGCCAGCAGCGCGTGGGACAGGGGCATGGAGGAGACCCAGTACTTC. The full variable domain, in which reference TRBV9 and TRBJ2-5 provide the parts outside the CDR3, is DSGVTQTPKHLITATGQRVTLRCSPRSGDLSVYWYQQSLDQGLQFLIQYYNGEERAKGNILERFSAQQFPDLHSELNLSSLELGDSALYFCASSAWDRGMEETQYFGPGTRLLVL.

This clonotype showed up many times. The chain recombines TRBV4-2 with TRBJ1-2, with D unclear. V was clipped by 6 bases and J by 1 base, with 6 bases between them. CDR1 is LGHNA and CDR2 is YNFKEQ in the germline V gene. The CDR3 is made up of 12 amino acids. CDR3 DNA: TGTGCCAGCAGTCAAAGTAACTATGGCTACACCTTC. This sequence encodes CASSQSNYGYTF.

The DNA for the CDR3 is TGTGCCAGCAGCAACCTCCGGGAGACCCAGTACTTC. This encodes CASSNLRETQYF. The rearrangement links TRBV21-1 to TRBJ2-5; TRBD2, the table's D call, lacks a check against the DNA. TRBV21-1 is given as a pseudogene. This CDR3 is built from 12 residues.

This clonotype was seen more than once but under ten times. The chain links TRBV6-6 to TRBJ2-5; D may be TRBD2 (7 bases). This CDR3 has 13 amino acids. Trimming took 6 bases from V and 7 from J, leaving 15 bases between them. CDR1 and CDR2 (germline): MNHNY, SVGAGI (reference sequence). CDR3 sequence reads: CASRHREGGTQYF. DNA for the CDR3: TGTGCCAGCAGGCACAGGGAGGGGGGGACCCAGTACTTC.

This clonotype came up a few times. The chain combines TRBV20-1 with TRBJ2-5; TRBD1 might be the D (5 bases). The germline CDR1 and CDR2 sequences are DFQATT and SNEGSKA (reference sequence). V was clipped by 6 bases and J by 5 bases, with 16 bases between them. The CDR3 spans 13 residues. As DNA, the CDR3 is TGCAGTGCCCTGTTGGCAGGGCTGGAGACCCAGTACTTC. Translated: CSALLAGLETQYF.

In nucleotides, the CDR3 is TGTGCCAGCAGTCTCCGGGCGACAGGGGGCGCGCGGGCCAACGTCCTGACTTTC. Amino acids: CASSLRATGGARANVLTF. The chain recombines TRBV12-3 or TRBV12-4 with TRBJ2-6; TRBD1 matches 10 bases. After removal of 5 bases from V and 5 bases from J, the junction contained 12 bases not matched to a gene. This CDR3 comprises 18 residues.

The genes are TRBV5-1 and TRBJ2-3; D uncertain. The germline CDR1 and CDR2 sequences are SGHRS and YFSETQ. The CDR3 is 12 amino acids. Trimming took off 2 bases at V and 6 bases at J, with 7 bases between the two ends. This chain's CDR3 is CASSLHEDTQYF. The CDR3 DNA reads as TGCGCCAGCAGCTTACACGAGGATACGCAGTATTTT.

The chain couples TRBV5-1 to TRBJ2-5; 10 nucleotides align to TRBD1. Trimming at V came to 4 bases and at J to 2 bases, leaving 8 bases not matched to a gene. The CDR3 runs 16 residues. The germline gives CDR1 SGHRS, CDR2 YFSETQ. This chain's CDR3 is CASSRTGTGVQETQYF. Written as DNA, the CDR3 is TGCGCCAGCAGCCGGACCGGGACAGGGGTTCAAGAGACCCAGTACTTC.

V is TRBV5-4 and J is TRBJ2-3, with 8 bases aligning to TRBD1. The CDR3 totals 15 residues. Germline CDR1 and CDR2: SGHNT and YYREEE (reference sequence). V gave up 4 bases and J gave up 6 bases; unmatched junction bases: 10. The CDR3: CASSPPGQVLDTQYF. DNA for the CDR3: TGTGCCAGCAGCCCCCCGGGACAGGTTTTGGATACGCAGTATTTT.

The chain joins TRBV6-6 to TRBJ2-1, with D perhaps TRBD1 (5 bases). The V gene lost 2 bases and the J gene lost 4 bases, with 12 bases spanning the gap. The CDR3 has 15 residues. Germline lookup yields CDR1 MNHNY and CDR2 SVGAGI (reference sequence). Here the CDR3 reads CASSYTSQGYNEQFF. DNA of the CDR3: TGTGCCAGCAGTTACACGTCCCAGGGATACAATGAGCAGTTCTTC.

This clonotype was counted between two and nine times. The chain carries TRBV9 and TRBJ2-3; a weak D match, TRBD2 (5 bases). The CDR3 consists of 14 residues. Trimming took 2 bases from V and 0 from J, leaving 7 bases between them. CDR1 and CDR2 from the germline V gene are SGDLS and YYNGEE. The CDR3 nucleotides read TGTGCCAGCAGCGTCCCGGGGAGCACAGATACGCAGTATTTT. It is translated as CASSVPGSTDTQYF.

V gene TRBV29-1 combines with J gene TRBJ2-3; weak D call: TRBD2 (6 bases). Germline V gene lookup returns CDR1 SQVTM and CDR2 ANQGSEA. The CDR3 spans 12 residues. Trimming left V 4 bases short and J 4 bases short, with 9 bases between. Here the CDR3 DNA reads TGCAGCGTTGTTCCTAGCGCAGATACGCAGTATTTT. This codes for CSVVPSADTQYF.

This clonotype was observed at least ten times. This rearrangement joins TRBV10-2 to TRBJ1-5, with D unresolved. V lost 0 bases and J lost 6, with 9 bases in between. The CDR3 extends over 14 amino acids. In germline, CDR1 is WSHSY, CDR2 SAAADI. CDR3 in amino acids: CASSESDWGQPQHF. The DNA for the CDR3 is TGCGCCAGCAGTGAGTCCGATTGGGGTCAGCCCCAGCATTTT.

This clonotype was counted only a few times. The J gene is TRBJ1-2, the V gene TRBV12-3 or TRBV12-4; D unclear. The CDR3 has 13 residues. V was clipped by 5 bases and J by 4 bases, with 11 bases between them. CDR3 bases: TGTGCCAGCAGTCCTACACCAGGCTATGGCTACACCTTC. It specifies CASSPTPGYGYTF.